This TCR beta chain was found in a study of identical twins. Whole-study findings and limits: Invariant T cells like MAIT and iNKT could partly confound the zero-insertion analyses. Among beta out-of-frame sequences, excess sharing between twins appeared weaker. These conclusions were based on statistical analysis (cross-sectional, not following the same donors).

With template switching, a universal primer site was added, and the cDNA carried unique molecular identifiers. TCRdb reanalysed the 5' RACE reads using MiXCR and keeps one entry per CDR3 protein. This sample carries 350,000 to 500,000 distinct CDR3 sequences, 18% of them seen once, and the ten largest clones take 9.5% to 15%. Losses at the gene ends were 7 bases for V and 2 bases for J; bases not matched to a gene: 6. From germline, CDR1 is SQVTM and CDR2 ANQGSEA. The CDR3 length is 15 residues. Note on this clonotype: The antigen is unknown.

Sequenced input: naive T cells sorted from blood. This sequence joins TRBV29-1 and TRBJ2-2; 11 bases fit TRBD2. The origin of this receptor is a man in his fifties or sixties in good health. The CDR3 bases are TGCAGCGCCATAACTAGCGGGGGAAACACCGGGGAGCTGTTTTTT. It is translated as CSAITSGGNTGELFF.